Listed below are T cell receptor beta chains from one sample, sequenced in a study of cytomegalovirus exposure and HLA in healthy donors. Some clones are missing from TCRdb's copy, which holds only in-frame ones; the method was immunoSEQ multiplex PCR. The sample records around 210,000 clones, around 80% being singletons. Sequenced material: PBMCs. Source of these receptors: a boy aged 5-17 years in good health and CMV-seronegative. The CDR3 runs from the conserved cysteine through the conserved F or W. The D gene is left open where the match is weak. Rows may omit the clone size; those that give it use once, few, many or a size class.

TRBJ2-5,NA,NA,TRBV6-5,TGTGCCAGCAGTTACTCGAGTGGGGGGGCACAAGAGACCCAGTACTTC,CASSYSSGGAQETQYF
TRBJ1-3,NA,NA,TRBV5-6,TGTGCCAGCCACGTCGGGAGCTCTGGAAACACCATATATTTT,CASHVGSSGNTIYF
TRBJ2-1,TRBD1,once,TRBV6-5,TGTGCCAGCGGGGACAGGGTCCATGAGCAGTTCTTC,CASGDRVHEQFF
TRBJ1-1,NA,NA,TRBV7-2,TGTGCCAGCAGCTCACACCAGAACACTGAAGCTTTCTTT,CASSSHQNTEAFF
TRBJ1-5,NA,few,TRBV19,TGTGCCAGTAGTATAGGTCGGGCAGGGGATAGCAATCAGCCCCAGCATTTT,CASSIGRAGDSNQPQHF
TRBJ2-7,NA,NA,TRBV4-1,TGCGCCAGCAGCCAAGCGCGGCAGTTAAACTACGAGCAGTACTTC,CASSQARQLNYEQYF
TRBJ1-3,NA,NA,TRBV2,TGTGCCAGCGGGGCAGGGGCTTTCTCTGGAAACACCATATATTTT,CASGAGAFSGNTIYF
TRBJ1-4,TRBD1,NA,TRBV30,TGTGCCTGGAGTCCGATGGGACAGGGTGGCCCATCCGGGGAAAAACTGTTTTTT,CAWSPMGQGGPSGEKLFF
TRBJ2-7,TRBD2,NA,TRBV27,TGTGCCAGCAGTACTACTAGCGCGAGGCTTCTCTACGAGCAGTACTTC,CASSTTSARLLYEQYF
TRBJ1-2,TRBD1,NA,TRBV9,TGTGCCAGCAGCGTAGTTGCCAGGGGGTTTGGCTACACCTTC,CASSVVARGFGYTF
TRBJ2-1,TRBD2,NA,TRBV5-5,TGTGCCAGCAGCACCTCACTAGCGTCTTCCTACAATGAGCAGTTCTTC,CASSTSLASSYNEQFF
TRBJ2-2,TRBD1,NA,TRBV6-7,TGTGCCAGCAGTCCACGGACAGGGGGCGTAATGTTAAGCGCCGGGGAGCTGTTTTTT,CASSPRTGGVMLSAGELFF
TRBJ2-5,NA,NA,TRBV2,TGTGCCAGCAGGGTGGACTTTCAAGAGACCCAGTACTTC,CASRVDFQETQYF
TRBJ2-1,TRBD1,NA,TRBV11-2,TGTGCCAGCACCTCAAGAGACAGGGATAATGAGCAGTTCTTC,CASTSRDRDNEQFF
TRBJ1-1,NA,NA,TRBV5-1,TGCGCCAGCAGCTTGGTTAGGGGAGGGAGAACTGAAGCTTTCTTT,CASSLVRGGRTEAFF
TRBJ2-7,NA,NA,TRBV27,TGTGCCAGCAGTGGGGGACTGCCGCCCTACGAGCAGTACTTC,CASSGGLPPYEQYF
TRBJ1-4,NA,NA,TRBV27,TGTGCCAGCAGGGGCCGAGCAGTTTATGAAAAACTGTTTTTT,CASRGRAVYEKLFF
TRBJ2-7,NA,once,TRBV7-2,TGTGCCAGCAGCTTAGTTTCCAGCTCCTACGAGCAGTACTTC,CASSLVSSSYEQYF
TRBJ2-3,NA,NA,TRBV30,TGTGCCTGGCGCGTTCGAAGCAGCACAGATACGCAGTATTTT,CAWRVRSSTDTQYF
TRBJ1-1,TRBD1,NA,TRBV5-1,TGCGCCAGCAGCACCGGACAGGGCACTGAAGCTTTCTTT,CASSTGQGTEAFF
TRBJ1-6,NA,NA,TRBV5-6,TGTGCCAGCAGTTCGTACGGCTCCTATAATTCACCCCTCCACTTT,CASSSYGSYNSPLHF
TRBJ1-2,NA,NA,TRBV6-1,TGTGCCAGCAGTGAAGGCAGGGCTTGGACGCGGGGCTACACCTTC,CASSEGRAWTRGYTF
TRBJ2-3,NA,NA,TRBV5-1,TGCGCCAGCAGCTTGGGGACAGCCGCTAGCACAGATACGCAGTATTTT,CASSLGTAASTDTQYF
TRBJ2-7,NA,once,TRBV7-2,TGTGCCAGCAGCTTAATCTCAGGCCAACCCTACGAGCAGTACTTC,CASSLISGQPYEQYF
TRBJ1-1,TRBD1,NA,TRBV4-1,TGCGCCAGCAGCAAGAGGGACAGCATGAACACTGAAGCTTTCTTT,CASSKRDSMNTEAFF
TRBJ1-6,NA,NA,TRBV7-9,TGTTCCAGCAGCTTTCACCAGGGGTGGCCCTATAATTCACCCCTCCACTTT,CSSSFHQGWPYNSPLHF
TRBJ2-7,TRBD1,NA,TRBV27,TGTGCCAGCCAAAAAGACAGGGAAAGTACCTACGAGCAGTACTTC,CASQKDRESTYEQYF
TRBJ2-7,NA,NA,TRBV30,TGTGCCTGGAGTGTTGCAGGCTACGAGCAGTACTTC,CAWSVAGYEQYF
TRBJ2-3,TRBD2,few,TRBV7-9,TGTGCCAGCAGCCTTGACCTGACTAGCGGGAGCCCGTATTTT,CASSLDLTSGSPYF
TRBJ2-7,NA,NA,TRBV11-2,TGTGCCAGCAGCTTGTCTAGTACCCACGAGCAGTACTTC,CASSLSSTHEQYF
TRBJ2-5,NA,NA,TRBV29-1,TGCAGCGCAGAGGCGACTCAGCGGGAAGAGACCCAGTACTTC,CSAEATQREETQYF
TRBJ2-7,NA,NA,TRBV30,TGTGCCTGGAGTGTTCGTTACGAGCAGTACTTC,CAWSVRYEQYF
TRBJ2-3,TRBD2,NA,TRBV19,TGTGCCAGTAGTATCCCCCCGGGACTAGCGGGATTCACAGATACGCAGTATTTT,CASSIPPGLAGFTDTQYF
TRBJ1-5,NA,NA,TRBV27,TGTGCCAGCAGTTTCCCAGGGGAGAATCAGCCCCAGCATTTT,CASSFPGENQPQHF
TRBJ1-3,NA,NA,TRBV7-2,TGTGCCAGCAGCTTAATCTCCGGGGTAGGGGGAAACACCATATATTTT,CASSLISGVGGNTIYF
TRBJ1-6,TRBD1,NA,TRBV12-5,TGTGCTAGTGGTTCCCTAACAGGGGTGGCACCCCTCCACTTT,CASGSLTGVAPLHF
TRBJ2-1,NA,few,TRBV4-2,TGTGCCAGCAGCCAGACCAATATGGGGGCTAGTTATGAGCAGTTCTTC,CASSQTNMGASYEQFF